A selection of T cell receptor beta chains follows, all from one sample in a study of blood T cell repertoires in COVID-19. Clones were read by immunoSEQ multiplex PCR, and TCRdb kept only the in-frame ones, dropping some. Of 100,000 to 150,000 clones listed, 65% to 90% were seen once; the top ten hold around 10%. Sequenced sample: peripheral blood. The receptors originated from a human donor in a cohort sampled during active COVID-19. CDR3s include the opening cysteine and the closing phenylalanine or tryptophan. Fields, in order: V gene, D gene, J gene, clone size, CDR3 DNA, CDR3 protein. A D gene is named only where the DNA matches it firmly. Not every row has a clone size; where given, it reads once, few, many or a size class.

V gene: TRBV29-1
D gene: TRBD2
J gene: TRBJ2-3
clone size: -
CDR3 DNA: TGCAGCGTTGAGGGCGCTAGCGGGGCAACAGATACGCAGTATTTT
CDR3 protein: CSVEGASGATDTQYF

V gene: TRBV7-2
D gene: TRBD1
J gene: TRBJ1-5
clone size: -
CDR3 DNA: TGTGCCAGCAGCTTCGACAGGGGGAGTTCTTATAGCAATCAGCCCCAGCATTTT
CDR3 protein: CASSFDRGSSYSNQPQHF

V gene: TRBV19
D gene: TRBD1
J gene: TRBJ2-7
clone size: once
CDR3 DNA: TGTGCCAGCCGGGACAGCCTCTACGAGCAGTACTTC
CDR3 protein: CASRDSLYEQYF

V gene: TRBV5-1
D gene: -
J gene: TRBJ2-3
clone size: few
CDR3 DNA: TGCGCCAGCAGCTTTTTGGGGGCAGCGACAGATACGCAGTATTTT
CDR3 protein: CASSFLGAATDTQYF

V gene: TRBV5-4
D gene: -
J gene: TRBJ2-3
clone size: -
CDR3 DNA: TGTGCCAGCAGCCGCCGAGACAGGCCTAGCACAGATACGCAGTATTTT
CDR3 protein: CASSRRDRPSTDTQYF

V gene: TRBV3-1/TRBV3-2
D gene: -
J gene: TRBJ1-5
clone size: -
CDR3 DNA: TGTGCCAGCAGCCAATCGGGACATAGCAATCAGCCCCAGCATTTT
CDR3 protein: CASSQSGHSNQPQHF

V gene: TRBV7-2
D gene: -
J gene: TRBJ1-2
clone size: -
CDR3 DNA: TGTGCCAGCAACTACGGTCCCGCTAACTATGGCTACACCTTC
CDR3 protein: CASNYGPANYGYTF

V gene: TRBV19
D gene: -
J gene: TRBJ2-7
clone size: -
CDR3 DNA: TGTGCCAGTAGTATAGGCGGAGCGCGCTTCGAGCAGTACTTC
CDR3 protein: CASSIGGARFEQYF

V gene: TRBV5-4
D gene: TRBD1
J gene: TRBJ1-2
clone size: -
CDR3 DNA: TGTGCCAGCAGCTATTCACAGGGGGTAGCCTATGGCTACACCTTC
CDR3 protein: CASSYSQGVAYGYTF

V gene: TRBV10-3
D gene: TRBD1
J gene: TRBJ2-3
clone size: -
CDR3 DNA: TGTGCCATCAGTGAGTCGACAGGGGCGGCAGATACGCAGTATTTT
CDR3 protein: CAISESTGAADTQYF

V gene: TRBV3-1/TRBV3-2
D gene: -
J gene: TRBJ1-1
clone size: -
CDR3 DNA: TGTGCCAGCAGCCACGATTGGCAGGACACTGAAGCTTTCTTT
CDR3 protein: CASSHDWQDTEAFF

V gene: TRBV11-2
D gene: -
J gene: TRBJ2-5
clone size: -
CDR3 DNA: TGTGCCAGCAGCTTAGATCTAGCTCCCCAAGAGACCCAGTACTTC
CDR3 protein: CASSLDLAPQETQYF

V gene: TRBV5-1
D gene: -
J gene: TRBJ1-2
clone size: -
CDR3 DNA: TGCGCCAGCAGCTGGACGGGGGGCGCTAACTATGGCTACACCTTC
CDR3 protein: CASSWTGGANYGYTF

V gene: TRBV18
D gene: -
J gene: TRBJ2-3
clone size: -
CDR3 DNA: TGTGCCAGCTCCCTGAATGGGGGGGGGCGATCAGATACGCAGTATTTT
CDR3 protein: CASSLNGGGRSDTQYF

V gene: TRBV6-6
D gene: -
J gene: TRBJ1-1
clone size: once
CDR3 DNA: TGTGCCAGCTTAGGGCGGGGGCACACTGAAGCTTTCTTT
CDR3 protein: CASLGRGHTEAFF

V gene: TRBV5-1
D gene: TRBD1
J gene: TRBJ1-1
clone size: -
CDR3 DNA: TGCGCCAGTACAGTATCAGGGGGCGCGAACACTGAAGCTTTCTTT
CDR3 protein: CASTVSGGANTEAFF

V gene: TRBV21-1
D gene: -
J gene: TRBJ2-3
clone size: -
CDR3 DNA: TGTGCCAGCAGCCCCCGACAGGGGGGGGTTTTGAATACGCAGTATTTT
CDR3 protein: CASSPRQGGVLNTQYF

V gene: TRBV19
D gene: -
J gene: TRBJ2-2
clone size: -
CDR3 DNA: TGTGCCTGCCGAGCCGCTGGAGACGCGAACACCGGGGAGCTGTTTTTT
CDR3 protein: CACRAAGDANTGELFF

V gene: TRBV18
D gene: -
J gene: TRBJ2-5
clone size: -
CDR3 DNA: TGTGCCAGCTCGCAGGGGATAGGAGGTGAGGAGACCCAGTACTTC
CDR3 protein: CASSQGIGGEETQYF

V gene: TRBV2
D gene: -
J gene: TRBJ2-5
clone size: -
CDR3 DNA: TGTGCCAGCACCGCCAGAGAGACCCAGTACTTC
CDR3 protein: CASTARETQYF

V gene: TRBV9
D gene: -
J gene: TRBJ2-7
clone size: -
CDR3 DNA: TGTGCCAGCAGCGTATCGGTCGGGGGACCCTACGAGCAGTACTTC
CDR3 protein: CASSVSVGGPYEQYF

V gene: TRBV2
D gene: -
J gene: TRBJ2-3
clone size: -
CDR3 DNA: TGTGCCAGCAGTCCGAGGGGGCGGGGGGGCACAGATACGCAGTATTTT
CDR3 protein: CASSPRGRGGTDTQYF

V gene: TRBV6-2/TRBV6-3
D gene: -
J gene: TRBJ2-5
clone size: -
CDR3 DNA: TGTGCCAGCAGTTACTTGGGCCAGACCCAGTACTTC
CDR3 protein: CASSYLGQTQYF

V gene: TRBV20-1
D gene: -
J gene: TRBJ2-1
clone size: -
CDR3 DNA: TGCAGTGCGGACAGCTACAATGAGCAGTTCTTC
CDR3 protein: CSADSYNEQFF

V gene: TRBV28
D gene: -
J gene: TRBJ1-6
clone size: -
CDR3 DNA: TGTGCCAGCACCGTTCGTAACGGACTTGCTAATTCACCCCTCCACTTT
CDR3 protein: CASTVRNGLANSPLHF

V gene: TRBV29-1
D gene: TRBD1
J gene: TRBJ1-4
clone size: -
CDR3 DNA: TGCAGCGTATACAGGGGGCGAGGTGAAAAACTGTTTTTT
CDR3 protein: CSVYRGRGEKLFF

V gene: TRBV21-1
D gene: -
J gene: TRBJ2-2
clone size: -
CDR3 DNA: TGTGCCAGCAGTGCCCACCGGACTAGCGGGGGGACACACACCGGGGAGCTGTTTTTT
CDR3 protein: CASSAHRTSGGTHTGELFF

V gene: TRBV2
D gene: TRBD1
J gene: TRBJ1-2
clone size: -
CDR3 DNA: TGTGCCAGCAGTGACAGGGGGTATGGCTACACCTTC
CDR3 protein: CASSDRGYGYTF

V gene: TRBV27
D gene: TRBD2
J gene: TRBJ2-5
clone size: -
CDR3 DNA: TGTGCCAGCAGACGGCGGGGGGGAGGAGAGACCCAGTACTTC
CDR3 protein: CASRRRGGGETQYF

V gene: TRBV19
D gene: -
J gene: TRBJ2-2
clone size: -
CDR3 DNA: TGTGCCAGTAGTGGGGGGATCAAGTCCACCGGGGAGCTGTTTTTT
CDR3 protein: CASSGGIKSTGELFF

V gene: TRBV2
D gene: -
J gene: TRBJ2-5
clone size: -
CDR3 DNA: TGTGCCAGCAGGTGGACAGAAGAGACCCAGTACTTC
CDR3 protein: CASRWTEETQYF

V gene: TRBV12-5
D gene: TRBD1
J gene: TRBJ1-2
clone size: -
CDR3 DNA: TGTGCTAGTGGTGTAGGACAGGCGCTCAACTATGGCTACACCTTC
CDR3 protein: CASGVGQALNYGYTF

V gene: TRBV7-2
D gene: -
J gene: TRBJ2-1
clone size: -
CDR3 DNA: TGTGCCAGCAGCCTAGGAGGCTCCAAGGACTCCTACAATGAGCAGTTCTTC
CDR3 protein: CASSLGGSKDSYNEQFF

V gene: TRBV12-3/TRBV12-4
D gene: -
J gene: TRBJ2-3
clone size: -
CDR3 DNA: TGTGCCAGCAGAGCTCAGGGGGGAGATACGCAGTATTTT
CDR3 protein: CASRAQGGDTQYF

V gene: TRBV7-2
D gene: -
J gene: TRBJ1-3
clone size: -
CDR3 DNA: TGTGCCAGCAGCTTAGACAGGAACTCTGGAAACACCATATATTTT
CDR3 protein: CASSLDRNSGNTIYF

V gene: TRBV19
D gene: -
J gene: TRBJ2-7
clone size: -
CDR3 DNA: TGTGCCACCGGCCCCCTCTGGGGCGACGAGCAGTACTTC
CDR3 protein: CATGPLWGDEQYF

V gene: TRBV2
D gene: -
J gene: TRBJ1-2
clone size: -
CDR3 DNA: TGTGCCAGCAGGGGTAGGTCGGAGGGCTACACCTTC
CDR3 protein: CASRGRSEGYTF

V gene: TRBV9
D gene: TRBD1
J gene: TRBJ1-4
clone size: -
CDR3 DNA: TGTGCCAGCAGCGCCTCCGGGACAGGGCGTGAAAAACTGTTTTTT
CDR3 protein: CASSASGTGREKLFF

V gene: TRBV6-6
D gene: -
J gene: TRBJ2-5
clone size: -
CDR3 DNA: TGTGCCAGCAGTTACATCAGGGCAAAAGAGACCCAGTACTTC
CDR3 protein: CASSYIRAKETQYF

V gene: TRBV3-1/TRBV3-2
D gene: TRBD2
J gene: TRBJ2-5
clone size: -
CDR3 DNA: TGTGCCAGCAGCCTATCGGGGGGAGAGACCCAGTACTTC
CDR3 protein: CASSLSGGETQYF

V gene: TRBV5-1
D gene: TRBD2
J gene: TRBJ2-7
clone size: -
CDR3 DNA: TGCGCCAGCAGCTTGGAACTAGCGGGGCCCTACGAGCAGTACTTC
CDR3 protein: CASSLELAGPYEQYF

V gene: TRBV28
D gene: TRBD2
J gene: TRBJ2-7
clone size: -
CDR3 DNA: TGTGCCAGCAATTCTCCTCTAGCGGGGGAGTCCTACGAGCAGTACTTC
CDR3 protein: CASNSPLAGESYEQYF

V gene: TRBV2
D gene: TRBD1
J gene: TRBJ2-7
clone size: -
CDR3 DNA: TGTGCCAGCAGTGCTTCCGGGACAGGGGGCTACGAGCAGTACTTC
CDR3 protein: CASSASGTGGYEQYF

V gene: TRBV19
D gene: TRBD1
J gene: TRBJ2-7
clone size: -
CDR3 DNA: TGTGCCAGTAGTGAACAGGGGGCCTCCTACGAGCAGTACTTC
CDR3 protein: CASSEQGASYEQYF

V gene: TRBV4-1
D gene: -
J gene: TRBJ2-5
clone size: -
CDR3 DNA: TGCGCCAGCAGCCAAGATCCGGGTTCCCAAGAGACCCAGTACTTC
CDR3 protein: CASSQDPGSQETQYF

V gene: TRBV24-1
D gene: TRBD1
J gene: TRBJ2-3
clone size: -
CDR3 DNA: TGTGCCACCAGTGATCATGGACAGGCCACAGATACGCAGTATTTT
CDR3 protein: CATSDHGQATDTQYF

V gene: TRBV28
D gene: TRBD2
J gene: TRBJ2-4
clone size: -
CDR3 DNA: TGTGCCAGCACCGGACTAGCGGGGGGGCCCAGGGCCAAAAACATTCAGTACTTC
CDR3 protein: CASTGLAGGPRAKNIQYF

V gene: TRBV9
D gene: TRBD1
J gene: TRBJ1-2
clone size: -
CDR3 DNA: TGTGGCCATCGTTTGGGGGGACAGGGCCCATCCCACTATGGCTACACCTTC
CDR3 protein: CGHRLGGQGPSHYGYTF

V gene: TRBV4-1
D gene: TRBD1
J gene: TRBJ2-5
clone size: -
CDR3 DNA: TGCGCCAGCAGCCAAGAATACAGGGGGATTCAAGAGACCCAGTACTTC
CDR3 protein: CASSQEYRGIQETQYF

V gene: TRBV7-9
D gene: TRBD1
J gene: TRBJ2-7
clone size: -
CDR3 DNA: TGTGCCAGCAGCTCCACCGGGACAGGGGCCTACGAGCAGTACTTC
CDR3 protein: CASSSTGTGAYEQYF

V gene: TRBV6-2/TRBV6-3
D gene: -
J gene: TRBJ2-3
clone size: -
CDR3 DNA: TGTGCCAGCAGTTACAACTCAAGGAGGCACACAGATACGCAGTATTTT
CDR3 protein: CASSYNSRRHTDTQYF

V gene: TRBV5-4
D gene: TRBD1
J gene: TRBJ1-1
clone size: once
CDR3 DNA: TGTGCCAGCAGCTTCCGTCGAGGGGGCAACACTGAAGCTTTCTTT
CDR3 protein: CASSFRRGGNTEAFF

V gene: TRBV6-6
D gene: TRBD1
J gene: TRBJ2-1
clone size: once
CDR3 DNA: TGTGCCAGCAGAAAAGACAGGGGCAATGAGCAGTTCTTC
CDR3 protein: CASRKDRGNEQFF

V gene: TRBV5-1
D gene: -
J gene: TRBJ2-5
clone size: -
CDR3 DNA: TGCGCCAGCAGCTTGGGGCAAACCCAAGAGACCCAGTACTTC
CDR3 protein: CASSLGQTQETQYF

V gene: TRBV4-3
D gene: -
J gene: TRBJ2-1
clone size: -
CDR3 DNA: TGCGCCAGCAGCCAGTACCCGCTGGGTTCGGGTGGGTCCTACAATGAGCAGTTCTTC
CDR3 protein: CASSQYPLGSGGSYNEQFF